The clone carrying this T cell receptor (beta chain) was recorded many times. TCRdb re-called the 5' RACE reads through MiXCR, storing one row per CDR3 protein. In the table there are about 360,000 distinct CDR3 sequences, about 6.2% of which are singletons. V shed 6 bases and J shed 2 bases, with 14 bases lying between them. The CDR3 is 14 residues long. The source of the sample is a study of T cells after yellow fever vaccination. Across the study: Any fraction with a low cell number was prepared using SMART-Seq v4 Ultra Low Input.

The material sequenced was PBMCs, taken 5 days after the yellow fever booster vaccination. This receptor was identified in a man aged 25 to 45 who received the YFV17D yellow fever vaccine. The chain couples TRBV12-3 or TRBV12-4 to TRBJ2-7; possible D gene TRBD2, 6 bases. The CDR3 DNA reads TGTGCCAGCAGAGACGGGGGTACGACCTACGAGCAGTACTTC. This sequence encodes CASRDGGTTYEQYF.